This T cell receptor beta chain was profiled in a study of shared clonotypes between healthy human individuals (dated by TCRdb to the early 2020s). Regarding the study in general: A few men and two women, aged 18 to 49 years, made up the cohort. For each donor, CD4 naive and CD4 memory were each run on three plates, CD8 naive on two plates, and CD8 memory on one plate. The study deeply sequenced blood TCR repertoires of roughly five healthy adults to estimate repertoire size and the extent of clonotype sharing between individuals. To increase sequencing depth and limit assay-specific biases, different laboratories used diverse techniques to prepare libraries and sequence TCR repertoires. Leukapheresis yielded between about 0.9 and 9 billion PBMCs per donor. General conclusions and limits of the study: Based on pairwise subsampling, the degree of clonotype sharing among donors was expected to be affected by sequencing depth. Sampling was restricted to blood, and TCR repertoires in tissue are likely to differ from TCR repertoires in blood. The small number of donors limited the genetic and exposure-history diversity represented. Compared with non-shared clonotypes, clonotypes shared by all four sorted-subset donors had higher generation probabilities. Estimated clonotype richness was generally larger for naive than for memory subsets. Across four donors, around 5% of naive CD4, roughly 3.5% of naive CD8, about 2.3% of memory CD4, and approximately 0.4% of memory CD8 clonotypes were shared. Incomplete sequencing was indicated by rarefaction of sorted-subset datasets, despite the large sequencing depth.

With respect to this clone: No cognate antigen has been identified for it. Nothing much larger sits one base from this clone, and base qualities are not available.

Trimming at the junction amounts to 0 bases on V and 6 bases on J, and the germline ends lie 9 bases apart. Counted from cysteine to phenylalanine, this CDR3 has 14 amino acids. Just CDR3 DNA is preserved here, 42 bases in frame from base 1. CDR1 and CDR2 are read off the germline V gene (reference sequence) as LNHNV and YYDKDF. The donors were healthy, HIV-negative adults with no recently reported acute infections or vaccinations. All donors were Caucasian adults living in Nashville, Tennessee, USA. Magnetic negative selection was used to enrich CD4+ T cells, after which naive cells were positively selected on CD45RA and the negative fraction became the memory subset. After blood collection by leukapheresis, PBMCs were isolated using Ficoll-Histopaque density gradient centrifugation and then cryopreserved in the vapor phase of liquid nitrogen. Purity and quantity of every magnetically sorted T cell population were checked by analytical flow cytometry. Each sorted fraction had its genomic DNA isolated and then quantified by UV absorbance on a Nanodrop 2000c.

Using the deep immunoSEQ assay, TCR CDR3 regions were amplified from genomic DNA by multiplex PCR. Extracted genomic DNA from each cell subset was spread evenly across all wells of several immunoSEQ 96-well plates, with each plate serving as a replicate. For sorted subsets, about 0.2 ug genomic DNA, equal to tens of thousands of T cell genomes, was loaded into each replicate PCR. Purified libraries were measured with a Qubit 3.0 fluorometer, size-checked on a Bioanalyzer 2100, and measured again with the KAPA Library Quantification kit. Every immunoSEQ 96-well plate was sequenced on a separate single-read 150-cycle Illumina NextSeq 550 flow cell. The published analysis was carried out like this. Because the immunoSEQ output included only junctional sequences and no quality scores, the filtering could not be the same as the filtering used for full-length reads. To assign V/J genes and CDR3, sequences were annotated against IMGT germline references using PyIR, a Python wrapper for IgBLAST v1.9. Reads with weak V/J assignments (E-value above 1e-6), missing CDR3, stop codons, out-of-frame junctions, or ambiguous translated residues were removed. V3J clonotypes were defined as sequences sharing the same inferred V gene, J gene, and CDR3 amino acid sequence. Percentage overlap between repertoires was computed as shared unique clonotypes divided by the size of the smaller repertoire. Richness of each repertoire was evaluated using RTK rarefaction, the Chao1 estimator, and Recon v2.1 estimates of unobserved clonotypes. Generation probabilities for all TCRbeta clonotypes obtained by the gDNA method from a handful of donors were computed using OLGA. TCRdb took this table from immuneACCESS and kept in-frame rearrangements with V and J called. Such tables lack part of the clones; where checked against another copy, unresolved V genes explain under half of the gap, and the rest is unexplained. That table supplies the V and J calls and clone size; D and trimming were determined from the DNA. The sample has millions of clones on record, about 92% of them singletons. The ten largest clones take up 0.39% of the sample.

This TCR was sampled from a man between 18 and 29 years old in good health. Some clones in this sample may be carry-over from other donors' samples. Sequencing was done on a sample of naive CD4+ T cells from PBMCs. In light of the paper, this sample's cell subset or site label describes: CD45RA+ positively selected. The rearranged chain carries TRBV15 and TRBJ2-1, with no confidently assigned D gene. The CDR3 amino acid sequence is: CATSREMAGNEQFF. The nucleotide sequence reads TGTGCCACCAGCAGAGAGATGGCAGGCAATGAGCAGTTCTTC.